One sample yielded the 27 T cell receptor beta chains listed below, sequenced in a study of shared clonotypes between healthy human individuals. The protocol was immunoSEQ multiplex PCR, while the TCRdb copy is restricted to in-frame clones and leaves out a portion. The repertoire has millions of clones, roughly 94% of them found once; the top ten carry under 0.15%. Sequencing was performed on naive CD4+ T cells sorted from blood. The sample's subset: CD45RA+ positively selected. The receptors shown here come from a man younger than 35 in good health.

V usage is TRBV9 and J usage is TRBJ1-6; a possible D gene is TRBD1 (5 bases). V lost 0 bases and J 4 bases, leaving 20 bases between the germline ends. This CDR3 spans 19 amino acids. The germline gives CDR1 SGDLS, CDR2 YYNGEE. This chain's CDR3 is CASSVVDSLAYFYNSPLHF. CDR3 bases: TGTGCCAGCAGCGTAGTAGACAGCCTAGCTTACTTTTATAATTCACCCCTCCACTTT.

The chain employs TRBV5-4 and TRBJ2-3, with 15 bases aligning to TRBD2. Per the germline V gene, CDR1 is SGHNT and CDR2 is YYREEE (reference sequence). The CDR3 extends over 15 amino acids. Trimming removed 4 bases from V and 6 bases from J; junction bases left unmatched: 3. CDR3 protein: CASSAGLAGGDTQYF. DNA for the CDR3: TGTGCCAGCAGCGCCGGACTAGCGGGGGGGGATACGCAGTATTTT.

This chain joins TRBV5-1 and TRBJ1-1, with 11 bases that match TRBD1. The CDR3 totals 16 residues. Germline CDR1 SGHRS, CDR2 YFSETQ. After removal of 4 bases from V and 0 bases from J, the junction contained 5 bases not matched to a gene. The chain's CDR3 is CASSPGQGVVNTEAFF. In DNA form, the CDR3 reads TGCGCCAGCAGCCCGGGACAGGGGGTGGTGAACACTGAAGCTTTCTTT.

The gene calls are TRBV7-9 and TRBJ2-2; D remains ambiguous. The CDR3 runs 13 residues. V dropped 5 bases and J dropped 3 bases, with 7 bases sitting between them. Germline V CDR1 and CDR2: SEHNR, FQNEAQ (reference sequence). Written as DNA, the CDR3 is TGTGCCAGCAGCCGATTTGACACCGGGGAGCTGTTTTTT. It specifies CASSRFDTGELFF.

This CDR3 is CASSQGERSRPSSDTQYF. The CDR3 nucleotides read TGTGCCAGCAGCCAAGGGGAGAGGTCTAGGCCCTCGTCGGATACGCAGTATTTT. The V gene is TRBV4-2, the J gene TRBJ2-3, with a tentative D call TRBD2 (5 bases). Germline V lookup: CDR1 LGHNA, CDR2 YNFKEQ. The CDR3 is 18 amino acids. V shed 1 base and J shed 6 bases, with 23 bases lying between them.

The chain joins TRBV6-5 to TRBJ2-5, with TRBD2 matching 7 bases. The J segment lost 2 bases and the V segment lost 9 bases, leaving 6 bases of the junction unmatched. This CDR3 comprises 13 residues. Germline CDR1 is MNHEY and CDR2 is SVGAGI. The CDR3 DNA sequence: TGTGCCAGACCTTGGGGGGGTCAAGAGACCCAGTACTTC. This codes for CARPWGGQETQYF.

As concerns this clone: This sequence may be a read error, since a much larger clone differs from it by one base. The CDR3 bases are TGTGCCAGCAGCGCGGACCTTAACTATGGCTACACCTTC. Its translation: CASSADLNYGYTF. The rearrangement uses TRBV7-2 and TRBJ1-2; D gene unclear. Germline V gene sequence: CDR1 SGHTA, CDR2 FQGNSA. The CDR3 spans 13 residues. Trimming shortened V by 5 bases and J by 1 base, and 8 bases separated the two germline ends.

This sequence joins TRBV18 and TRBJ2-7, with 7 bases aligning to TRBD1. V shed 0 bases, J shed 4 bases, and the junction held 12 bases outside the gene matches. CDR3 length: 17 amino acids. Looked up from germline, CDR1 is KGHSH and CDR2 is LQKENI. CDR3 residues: CASSPPQGTTYRYEQYF. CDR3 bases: TGTGCCAGCTCACCACCACAGGGGACCACTTACCGATACGAGCAGTACTTC.

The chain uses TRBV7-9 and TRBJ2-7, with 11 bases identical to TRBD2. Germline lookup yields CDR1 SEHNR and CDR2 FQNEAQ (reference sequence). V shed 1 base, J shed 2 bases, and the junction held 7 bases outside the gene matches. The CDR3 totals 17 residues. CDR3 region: CASSLGLAGGPTYEQYF. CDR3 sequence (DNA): TGTGCCAGCAGCTTAGGTCTAGCGGGGGGTCCGACCTACGAGCAGTACTTC.

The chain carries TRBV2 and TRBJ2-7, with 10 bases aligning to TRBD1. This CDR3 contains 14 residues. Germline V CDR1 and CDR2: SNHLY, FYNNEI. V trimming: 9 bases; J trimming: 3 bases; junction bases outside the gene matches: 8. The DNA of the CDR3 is TGTGCCAGTGGACTTAGGGACAGGGGCTACGAGCAGTACTTC. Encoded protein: CASGLRDRGYEQYF.

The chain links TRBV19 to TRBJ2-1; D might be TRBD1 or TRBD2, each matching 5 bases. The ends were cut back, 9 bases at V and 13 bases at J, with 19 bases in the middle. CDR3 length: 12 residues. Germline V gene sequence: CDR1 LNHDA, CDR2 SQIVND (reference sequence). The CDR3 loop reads CASAALGAVQFF. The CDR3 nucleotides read TGTGCCAGCGCGGCCCTCGGGGCTGTACAGTTCTTC.

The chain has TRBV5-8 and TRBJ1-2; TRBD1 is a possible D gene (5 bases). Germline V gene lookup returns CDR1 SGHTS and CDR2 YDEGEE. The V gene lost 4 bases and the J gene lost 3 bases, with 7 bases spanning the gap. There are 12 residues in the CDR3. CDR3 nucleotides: TGTGCCAGCAGCGTGACAGACTATGGCTACACCTTC. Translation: CASSVTDYGYTF. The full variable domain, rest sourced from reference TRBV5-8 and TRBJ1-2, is EAGVTQSPTHLIKTRGQQATLRCSPISGHTSVYWYQQALGLGLQFLLWYDEGEERNRGNFPPRFSGRQFPNYSSELNVNALELEDSALYLCASSVTDYGYTFGSGTRLTVV.

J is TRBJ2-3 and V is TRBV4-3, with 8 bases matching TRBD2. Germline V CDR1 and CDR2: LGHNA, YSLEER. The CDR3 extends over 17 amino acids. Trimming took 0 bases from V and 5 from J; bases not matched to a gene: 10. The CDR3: CASSQDTSGRIIDTQYF. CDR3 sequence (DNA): TGCGCCAGCAGCCAAGATACCAGCGGGAGAATAATAGATACGCAGTATTTT.

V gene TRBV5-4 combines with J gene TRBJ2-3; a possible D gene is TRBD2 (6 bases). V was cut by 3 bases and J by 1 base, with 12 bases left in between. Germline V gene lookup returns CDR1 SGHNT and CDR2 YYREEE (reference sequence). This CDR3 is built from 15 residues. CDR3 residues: CASSSYSGRTDTQYF. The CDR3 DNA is TGTGCCAGCAGCTCATATAGCGGCCGCACAGATACGCAGTATTTT.

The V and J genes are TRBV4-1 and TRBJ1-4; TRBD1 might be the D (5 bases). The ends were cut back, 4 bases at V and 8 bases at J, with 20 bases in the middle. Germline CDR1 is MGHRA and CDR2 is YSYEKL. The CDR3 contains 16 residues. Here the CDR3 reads CASSLQGGAEWEKLFF. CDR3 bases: TGCGCCAGCAGCCTTCAAGGCGGGGCGGAATGGGAAAAACTGTTTTTT.

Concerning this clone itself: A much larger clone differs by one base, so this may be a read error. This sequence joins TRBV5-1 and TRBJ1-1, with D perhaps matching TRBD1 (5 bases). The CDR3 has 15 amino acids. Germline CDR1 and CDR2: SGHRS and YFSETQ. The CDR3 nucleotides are TGCGCCAGCGGCTTGGTGCAGGGTATGAACACTGAAGCTTTCTTT. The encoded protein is CASGLVQGMNTEAFF. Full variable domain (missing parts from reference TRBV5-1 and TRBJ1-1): KAGVTQTPRYLIKTRGQQVTLSCSPISGHRSVSWYQQTPGQGLQFLFEYFSETQRNKGNFPGRFSGRQFSNSRSEMNVSTLELGDSALYLCASGLVQGMNTEAFFGQGTRLTVV.

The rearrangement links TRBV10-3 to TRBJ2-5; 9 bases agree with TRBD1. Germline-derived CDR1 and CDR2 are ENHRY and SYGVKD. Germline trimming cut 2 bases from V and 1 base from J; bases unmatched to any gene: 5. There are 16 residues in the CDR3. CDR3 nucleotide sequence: TGTGCCATCAGTGAGGGGGACAGGGCACTCCAAGAGACCCAGTACTTC. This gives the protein CAISEGDRALQETQYF.

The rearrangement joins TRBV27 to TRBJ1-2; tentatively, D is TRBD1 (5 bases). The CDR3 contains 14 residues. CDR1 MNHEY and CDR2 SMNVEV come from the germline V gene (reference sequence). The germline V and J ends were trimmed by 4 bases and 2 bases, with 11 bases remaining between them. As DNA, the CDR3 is TGTGCCAGCAGTTCCGTCAGGGTCAACTATGGCTACACCTTC. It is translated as CASSSVRVNYGYTF.

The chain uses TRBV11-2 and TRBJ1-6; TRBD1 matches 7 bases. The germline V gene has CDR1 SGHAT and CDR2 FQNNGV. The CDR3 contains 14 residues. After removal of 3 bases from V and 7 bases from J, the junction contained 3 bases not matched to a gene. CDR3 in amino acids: CASSFDRVNSPLHF. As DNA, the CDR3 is TGTGCCAGCAGCTTTGACAGGGTGAATTCACCCCTCCACTTT.

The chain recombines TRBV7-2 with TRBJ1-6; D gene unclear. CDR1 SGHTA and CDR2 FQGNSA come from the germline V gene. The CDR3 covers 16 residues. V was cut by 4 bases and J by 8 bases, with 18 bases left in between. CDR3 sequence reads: CASSSLHRGAHSPLHF. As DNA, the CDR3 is TGTGCCAGCAGCTCTCTGCATCGCGGCGCCCATTCACCCCTCCACTTT. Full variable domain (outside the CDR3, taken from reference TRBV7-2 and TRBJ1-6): GAGVSQSPSNKVTEKGKDVELRCDPISGHTALYWYRQSLGQGLEFLIYFQGNSAPDKSGLPSDRFSAERTGGSVSTLTIQRTQQEDSAVYLCASSSLHRGAHSPLHFGNGTRLTVT.

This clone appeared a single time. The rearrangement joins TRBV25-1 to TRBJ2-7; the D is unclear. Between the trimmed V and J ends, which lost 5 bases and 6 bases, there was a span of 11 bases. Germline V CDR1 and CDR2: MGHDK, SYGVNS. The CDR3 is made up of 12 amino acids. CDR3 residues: CASSFPSPEQYF. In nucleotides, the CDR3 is TGTGCCAGCAGTTTTCCATCGCCCGAGCAGTACTTC.

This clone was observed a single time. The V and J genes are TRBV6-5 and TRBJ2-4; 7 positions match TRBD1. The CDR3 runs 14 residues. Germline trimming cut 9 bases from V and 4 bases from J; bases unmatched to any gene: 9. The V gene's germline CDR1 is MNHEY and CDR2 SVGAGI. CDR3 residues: CARERGRGKNIQYF. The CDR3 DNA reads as TGTGCCAGGGAACGGGGCAGGGGGAAAAACATTCAGTACTTC.

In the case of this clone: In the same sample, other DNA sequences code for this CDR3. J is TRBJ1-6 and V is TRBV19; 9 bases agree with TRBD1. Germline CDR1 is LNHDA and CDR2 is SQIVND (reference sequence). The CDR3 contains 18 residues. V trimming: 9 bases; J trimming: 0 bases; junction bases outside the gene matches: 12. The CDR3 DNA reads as TGTGCCAGCTCACCGGGACAGGGTACCGGCTCCTATAATTCACCCCTCCACTTT. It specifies CASSPGQGTGSYNSPLHF.

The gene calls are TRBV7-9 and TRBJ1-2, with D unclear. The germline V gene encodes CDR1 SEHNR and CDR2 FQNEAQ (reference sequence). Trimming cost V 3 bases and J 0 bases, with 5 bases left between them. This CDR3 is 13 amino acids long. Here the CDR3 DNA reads TGTGCCAGCAGCTTGGATGCTAACTATGGCTACACCTTC. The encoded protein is CASSLDANYGYTF.

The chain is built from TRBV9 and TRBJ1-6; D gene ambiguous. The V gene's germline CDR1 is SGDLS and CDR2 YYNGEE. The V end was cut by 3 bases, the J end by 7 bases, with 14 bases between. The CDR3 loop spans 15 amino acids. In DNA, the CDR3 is TGTGCCAGCAGCGCCCCCCGGGCGGGAAATTCACCCCTCCACTTT. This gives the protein CASSAPRAGNSPLHF.

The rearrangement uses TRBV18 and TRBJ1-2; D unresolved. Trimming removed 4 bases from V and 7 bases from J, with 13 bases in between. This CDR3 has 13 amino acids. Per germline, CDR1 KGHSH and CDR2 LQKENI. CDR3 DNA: TGTGCCAGCTCACTAACCCGGGCCGGTGGCTACACCTTC. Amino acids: CASSLTRAGGYTF.

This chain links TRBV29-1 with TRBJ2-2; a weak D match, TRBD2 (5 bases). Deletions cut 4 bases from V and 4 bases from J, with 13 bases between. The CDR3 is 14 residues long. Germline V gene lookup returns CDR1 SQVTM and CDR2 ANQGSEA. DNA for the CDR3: TGCAGCGTTGTCGAGGGTCGGACCACCGGGGAGCTGTTTTTT. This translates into CSVVEGRTTGELFF.